This T cell receptor beta chain was documented in a study of T cells in Graves' hyperthyroidism and ophthalmopathy. Authors of the study amplified TCR beta CDR3 regions from RNA transcripts. TCR CDR3 regions were first amplified by RT-PCR with HTBI primers. TCRdb recomputed calls from the multiplex PCR reads with MiXCR, one row per CDR3 protein. The sample shows 250,000 to 300,000 distinct CDR3 sequences, just over 14% of them seen only once. The study, taken as a whole, reports: A model of 13 V-J features distinguished ophthalmopathy from stable hyperthyroidism.

V was pared by 2 bases and J by 5 bases, with 3 bases between. Germline V lookup: CDR1 KGHDR, CDR2 SFDVKD. CDR3 length equals 12 residues. Turning to this clonotype: What it binds is unknown.

This sequence joins TRBV24-1 and TRBJ1-5; D is unresolved. The clonotype was recovered from a middle-aged woman with Graves' hyperthyroidism that later progressed to Graves' ophthalmopathy. The sequenced sample consisted of blood. The CDR3 here is CATSDWDQPQHF. As DNA, the CDR3 is TGTGCCACCAGTGATTGGGATCAGCCCCAGCATTTT.